Below, 12 T cell receptor beta chains from the same sample are listed, as sequenced in a study of identical twins. In TCRdb, the 5' RACE reads were re-called with MiXCR into one record per CDR3 protein. The sample has around 570,000 distinct CDR3 sequences, around 9.6% seen once; the top ten hold under 3.5%. The same data also went into a second study, on yellow fever vaccine responses in identical twins.

Sequenced input: PBMCs. All receptors derive from a woman under 30 in good health.

This clonotype was observed a handful of times. The chain uses TRBV7-2 and TRBJ2-7, with TRBD1 as a possible D gene (5 bases). Per the germline V gene, CDR1 is SGHTA and CDR2 is FQGNSA. The CDR3 extends over 13 amino acids. The V gene lost 5 bases and the J gene lost 7 bases, with 15 bases spanning the gap. As DNA, the CDR3 is TGTGCCAGCAGCACAGCCCAGGGATGGGAGCAGTACTTC. Translating it yields CASSTAQGWEQYF.

This clonotype was found many times. V gene TRBV29-1 combines with J gene TRBJ2-2, with D unresolved. The CDR3 is 14 amino acids. Germline CDR1 is SQVTM and CDR2 is ANQGSEA. The ends were cut back, 4 bases at V and 4 bases at J, with 13 bases in the middle. Here the CDR3 reads CSVGSRSVTGELFF. Here the CDR3 DNA reads TGCAGCGTTGGATCGCGGTCGGTCACCGGGGAGCTGTTTTTT.

This rearrangement joins TRBV2 to TRBJ2-7; D perhaps matches TRBD2 (5 bases). Trimming removed 7 bases at V and 2 bases at J, with 15 bases between. From germline, CDR1 is SNHLY and CDR2 FYNNEI. The length of the CDR3 is 14 residues. The CDR3 nucleotides read TGTGCCAGCAAAGGGAGAGGAACCCCCTACGAGCAGTACTTC. Its translation: CASKGRGTPYEQYF.

The rearrangement joins TRBV27 to TRBJ2-5; D unresolved. The CDR3 is 14 residues long. Per the germline V gene, CDR1 is MNHEY and CDR2 is SMNVEV (reference sequence). Trimming shortened V by 5 bases and J by 0 bases, and 10 bases separated the two germline ends. The CDR3 DNA is TGTGCCAGCAGTGTCCTGGGCGACCAAGAGACCCAGTACTTC. Amino acids: CASSVLGDQETQYF.

V gene TRBV5-6 combines with J gene TRBJ1-1, with a weak D call TRBD1 (5 bases). With 3 bases removed from V and 3 bases from J, the gap between germline ends came to 6 bases. Germline CDR1 SGHDT, CDR2 YYEEEE. This CDR3 region has 12 residues. DNA for the CDR3: TGTGCCAGCAGCTGGGACGACACTGAAGCTTTCTTT. It encodes CASSWDDTEAFF.

This clonotype was found once. Here the CDR3 reads CATRNREGEQYF. CDR3 DNA sequence: TGTGCCACCAGAAATAGAGAGGGGGAGCAGTACTTC. The gene calls are TRBV24-1 and TRBJ2-7; D assignment may be TRBD1 or TRBD2 (5 bases each). V lost 7 bases and J lost 7, with 13 bases in between. The CDR3 loop spans 12 amino acids. CDR1 is KGHDR, CDR2 SFDVKD, per germline.

The V gene is TRBV30, the J gene TRBJ2-7; D is unresolved. V dropped 0 bases and J dropped 3 bases, with 12 bases sitting between them. The CDR3 length is 14 residues. Germline loops: CDR1 GTSNPN, CDR2 SVGIG (reference sequence). The CDR3 here is CAWSVHRALYEQYF. The CDR3, as DNA: TGTGCCTGGAGTGTACATAGGGCTCTCTACGAGCAGTACTTC. Full variable domain (missing parts from reference TRBV30 and TRBJ2-7): SQTIHQWPATLVQPVGSPLSLECTVEGTSNPNLYWYRQAAGRGLQLLFYSVGIGQISSEVPQNLSASRPQDRQFILSSKKLLLSDSGFYLCAWSVHRALYEQYFGPGTRLTVT.

Ten or more counts support this clonotype. The rearrangement links TRBV7-9 to TRBJ2-7; TRBD1 aligns across 10 bases. V gave up 1 base and J gave up 2 bases; unmatched junction bases: 5. Germline V gene data show CDR1 as SEHNR and CDR2 as FQNEAQ (reference sequence). This CDR3 is built from 16 residues. CDR3 loop: CASSLDEGTGAYEQYF. DNA for the CDR3: TGTGCCAGCAGCTTAGATGAGGGGACAGGGGCCTACGAGCAGTACTTC.

This clonotype showed up just a few times. The chain recombines TRBV20-1 with TRBJ2-3, with 12 bases matching TRBD1. Germline V gene data show CDR1 as DFQATT and CDR2 as SNEGSKA (reference sequence). The ends lost 5 bases at V and 4 bases at J; junction bases unmatched: 7. The CDR3 is 15 residues long. The CDR3 DNA reads as TGCAGTGCTGGAGGGACAGGGGGCGTATCAGATACGCAGTATTTT. Translation: CSAGGTGGVSDTQYF.

There are a few counts of this clonotype. The chain joins TRBV7-2 to TRBJ2-7; D gene unclear. Germline CDR1 is SGHTA and CDR2 is FQGNSA. The CDR3 length is 14 residues. V lost 2 bases to trimming and J lost 2 bases, with 10 bases between them. Here the CDR3 DNA reads TGTGCCAGCAGCTTACGGGCGCTCACCTACGAGCAGTACTTC. Protein: CASSLRALTYEQYF.

There are many counts of this clonotype. V and J are TRBV9 and TRBJ1-1; possible D gene TRBD1, 6 bases. CDR1 is SGDLS and CDR2 is YYNGEE in the germline V gene. The CDR3 loop spans 13 amino acids. Trimming pared 3 bases from V and 4 bases from J, leaving 10 bases between. The CDR3 loop is CASSAGVGTEAFF. CDR3 sequence (DNA): TGTGCCAGCAGCGCAGGGGTGGGCACTGAAGCTTTCTTT.

This rearrangement joins TRBV7-2 to TRBJ2-1; TRBD2 matches at 8 bases. V was clipped by 1 base and J by 5 bases; unmatched bases: 4. Germline lookup yields CDR1 SGHTA and CDR2 FQGNSA. The CDR3 runs 15 residues. Written as DNA, the CDR3 is TGTGCCAGCAGCTTAGTGGTAGCGGGGAACAATGAGCAGTTCTTC. Translated: CASSLVVAGNNEQFF.